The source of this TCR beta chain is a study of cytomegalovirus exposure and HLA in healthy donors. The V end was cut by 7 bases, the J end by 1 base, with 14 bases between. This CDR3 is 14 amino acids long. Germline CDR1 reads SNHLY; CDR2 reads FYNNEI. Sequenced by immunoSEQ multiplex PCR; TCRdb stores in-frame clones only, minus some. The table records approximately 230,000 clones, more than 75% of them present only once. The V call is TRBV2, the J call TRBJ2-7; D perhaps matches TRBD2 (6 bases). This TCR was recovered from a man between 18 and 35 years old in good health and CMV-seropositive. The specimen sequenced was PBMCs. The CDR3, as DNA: TGTGCCAGCACAGTGGAGGGCGCGTCCTACGAGCAGTACTTC. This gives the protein CASTVEGASYEQYF.